These 17 T cell receptor beta chains were all obtained from the same sample, sequenced in a study of blood T cell repertoires in COVID-19. TCRdb's copy holds only in-frame clones and misses some; the assay was immunoSEQ multiplex PCR. The sample has a few hundred thousand clones; 86% are singletons. Sequenced material: peripheral blood. The source of these receptors is a man aged 60 to 69 with acute or convalescent COVID-19.

The chain is built from TRBV19 and TRBJ1-3; D possibly corresponds to TRBD1 (5 bases). Between the trimmed V and J ends, which lost 1 base and 0 bases, there was a span of 10 bases. The CDR3 is made up of 16 amino acids. Germline loops: CDR1 LNHDA, CDR2 SQIVND (reference sequence). CDR3 amino acids: CASSIGQPSSGNTIYF. CDR3 in DNA: TGTGCCAGTAGTATAGGACAGCCTTCCTCTGGAAACACCATATATTTT. Using reference TRBV19 and TRBJ1-3 for the parts outside the CDR3, the full variable domain is DGGITQSPKYLFRKEGQNVTLSCEQNLNHDAMYWYRQDPGQGLRLIYYSQIVNDFQKGDIAEGYSVSREKKESFPLTVTSAQKNPTAFYLCASSIGQPSSGNTIYFGEGSWLTVV.

This clone was recorded once. The V call is TRBV27, the J call TRBJ2-5; tentative D call: TRBD2 (5 bases). The CDR3 loop spans 13 amino acids. V was shortened by 2 bases and J by 2 bases, with 6 bases between the two germline ends. CDR1 is MNHEY, CDR2 SMNVEV, per germline (reference sequence). This CDR3 reads CASSLREQETQYF. The CDR3 nucleotides are TGTGCCAGCAGTTTAAGGGAGCAAGAGACCCAGTACTTC.

This clone has just one count. The J gene is TRBJ2-1, the V gene TRBV24-1; D unclear. The CDR3 is 11 amino acids. V lost 6 bases to trimming and J lost 8 bases, with 7 bases between them. The germline CDR1 and CDR2 sequences are KGHDR and SFDVKD. The CDR3 DNA reads as TGTGCCACCAGTAACCGCGATGAGCAGTTCTTC. Residues: CATSNRDEQFF.

V is TRBV9 and J is TRBJ1-5, with 9 bases identical to TRBD1. The V gene's germline CDR1 is SGDLS and CDR2 YYNGEE. This CDR3 is built from 16 residues. The junction had 12 bases not matched to a gene; V was cut back by 4 bases and J by 7 bases. CDR3 loop: CASSFHTQGAWQPQHF. The CDR3 DNA reads as TGTGCCAGCAGCTTCCACACACAGGGGGCATGGCAGCCCCAGCATTTT. The whole variable domain, filled in from reference TRBV9 and TRBJ1-5, reads DSGVTQTPKHLITATGQRVTLRCSPRSGDLSVYWYQQSLDQGLQFLIQYYNGEERAKGNILERFSAQQFPDLHSELNLSSLELGDSALYFCASSFHTQGAWQPQHFGDGTRLSIL.

This clone was found once. V usage is TRBV28 and J usage is TRBJ1-2; TRBD1 is a possible D gene (5 bases). Germline CDR1 MDHEN, CDR2 SYDVKM. This CDR3 spans 14 amino acids. The ends were cut back, 4 bases at V and 1 base at J, with 10 bases in the middle. The CDR3, as DNA: TGTGCCAGCAGTTCGACAGTCAGTAACTATGGCTACACCTTC. It specifies CASSSTVSNYGYTF.

The V call is TRBV7-2, the J call TRBJ1-6; TRBD1 aligns across 11 bases. This CDR3 is built from 18 residues. After removal of 4 bases from V and 12 bases from J, the junction contained 17 bases not matched to a gene. Looked up from germline, CDR1 is SGHTA and CDR2 is FQGNSA. The CDR3 DNA is TGTGCCAGCAGCTCGCACTTATGGGACAGGGGGACGAGACAACCCCTCCACTTT. This codes for CASSSHLWDRGTRQPLHF.

The chain employs TRBV4-2 and TRBJ1-3; D gene ambiguous. Germline V gene data show CDR1 as LGHNA and CDR2 as YNFKEQ. This CDR3 spans 15 amino acids. V lost 0 bases to trimming and J lost 0 bases, with 6 bases between them. Here the CDR3 DNA reads TGTGCCAGCAGCCAAGATTTGGCCTCTGGAAACACCATATATTTT. This translates into CASSQDLASGNTIYF.

This clone was detected a few times. The J gene is TRBJ2-3, the V gene TRBV30; D call uncertain. Germline V gene data show CDR1 as GTSNPN and CDR2 as SVGIG (reference sequence). CDR3 length: 14 residues. V shed 4 bases and J shed 2 bases, with 13 bases lying between them. CDR3 DNA: TGTGCCTGGAAGGTCTACAGTCTCACAGATACGCAGTATTTT. Residues: CAWKVYSLTDTQYF.

The rearrangement links TRBV24-1 to TRBJ2-1; TRBD2 matches 7 bases. The CDR3 consists of 14 residues. With 10 bases clipped from V and 7 bases from J, the junction kept 12 bases outside the gene matches. Germline V lookup: CDR1 KGHDR, CDR2 SFDVKD. CDR3 amino acids: CATGGRRGSNEQFF. The DNA of the CDR3 is TGTGCCACGGGCGGGAGAAGGGGATCGAATGAGCAGTTCTTC.

As for this clone: At one of its ends the junction is not consistent with the germline gene, which may arise from a read error. This chain links TRBV2 with TRBJ1-5; D unresolved. Germline V gene data show CDR1 as SNHLY and CDR2 as FYNNEI. CDR3 length: 12 amino acids. DNA of the CDR3: TGTGCCAGTAGTGAATGGCCCAGGCCCCAGCATTTT. Translated: CASSEWPRPQHF.

This clone appeared a single time. This chain uses TRBV9 with TRBJ2-5, with D unresolved. V was clipped by 0 bases and J by 5 bases, with 17 bases between them. The germline V gene encodes CDR1 SGDLS and CDR2 YYNGEE. This CDR3 spans 16 amino acids. The CDR3 nucleotides are TGTGCCAGCAGCGTAGATAGTGAAGCTCGATGGGAGACCCAGTACTTC. It yields the protein CASSVDSEARWETQYF. Based on the CDR3 plus reference TRBV9 and TRBJ2-5, the full variable domain is DSGVTQTPKHLITATGQRVTLRCSPRSGDLSVYWYQQSLDQGLQFLIQYYNGEERAKGNILERFSAQQFPDLHSELNLSSLELGDSALYFCASSVDSEARWETQYFGPGTRLLVL.

The CDR3 loop is CASSQGQGTEAFF. The CDR3 region has the DNA TGTGCCAGCAGCCAAGGCCAGGGCACTGAAGCTTTCTTT. The rearrangement joins TRBV14 to TRBJ1-1; TRBD1 is a possible D gene (5 bases). V dropped 1 base and J dropped 4 bases, with 7 bases sitting between them. The germline gives CDR1 SGHDN, CDR2 FVKESK. The CDR3 length is 13 residues.

In nucleotides, the CDR3 is TGTGCCAGCAGTCTTGGACAGGGGGCTACTGGACAAAAACTGTTTTTT. Translating it yields CASSLGQGATGQKLFF. The chain carries TRBV28 and TRBJ1-4, with 11 bases lining up with TRBD1. Trimming at V came to 5 bases and at J to 9 bases, leaving 11 bases not matched to a gene. The CDR3 extends over 16 amino acids. CDR1 and CDR2 (germline): MDHEN, SYDVKM.

This chain joins TRBV29-1 and TRBJ2-7, with D perhaps matching TRBD1 (5 bases). Germline V gene data show CDR1 as SQVTM and CDR2 as ANQGSEA. The length of the CDR3 is 13 residues. Trimming left V 4 bases short and J 2 bases short, with 12 bases between. This CDR3 reads CSVARQSAYEQYF. CDR3 DNA sequence: TGCAGCGTTGCAAGACAGTCCGCCTACGAGCAGTACTTC.

The CDR3 sequence: CASIPGLRLLETQYF. CDR3 DNA: TGTGCCAGCATCCCGGGACTCCGACTTTTAGAGACCCAGTACTTC. The chain couples TRBV28 to TRBJ2-5; a possible D gene is TRBD2 (6 bases). Trimming removed 7 bases from V and 4 bases from J, with 19 bases in between. Germline lookup yields CDR1 MDHEN and CDR2 SYDVKM. The CDR3 covers 15 residues.

This chain connects TRBV10-3 to TRBJ2-1, with 7 bases fitting TRBD2. Losses at the gene ends were 1 base for V and 9 bases for J; bases not matched to a gene: 6. The CDR3 has 14 amino acids. The V gene's germline CDR1 is ENHRY and CDR2 SYGVKD. Here the CDR3 reads CAISEWAGEVEQFF. The CDR3 DNA reads as TGTGCCATCAGTGAGTGGGCGGGAGAAGTTGAGCAGTTCTTC.

This clone has a handful of counts. V is TRBV19 and J is TRBJ2-5; TRBD2 agrees at 10 bases. The CDR3 spans 14 residues. Germline V gene sequence: CDR1 LNHDA, CDR2 SQIVND (reference sequence). The V gene end was trimmed by 6 bases and the J gene end by 2 bases; junction bases not matched to a gene: 3. DNA for the CDR3: TGTGCCAGTAGCTTAGCGGGAGGTCAAGAGACCCAGTACTTC. This sequence encodes CASSLAGGQETQYF. The full variable domain, its missing parts supplied by reference TRBV19 and TRBJ2-5, is DGGITQSPKYLFRKEGQNVTLSCEQNLNHDAMYWYRQDPGQGLRLIYYSQIVNDFQKGDIAEGYSVSREKKESFPLTVTSAQKNPTAFYLCASSLAGGQETQYFGPGTRLLVL.